These 4 T cell receptor beta chains were sequenced from one sample in a study of blood T cell repertoires in COVID-19. Clones were sequenced by immunoSEQ multiplex PCR, and TCRdb holds only the in-frame ones, with some missing. The repertoire has about 76,000 clones, roughly 91% of them found once; the top ten carry 0.95% to 1.3%. The specimen was peripheral blood. All receptors derive from a woman aged 50 to 60 in a cohort sampled during active COVID-19.

The CDR3, as DNA: TGTGCCAGCAGTTCTTCCGGGACAGCCGATTTACACTATGGCTACACCTTC. It yields the protein CASSSSGTADLHYGYTF. J is TRBJ1-2 and V is TRBV28; 7 bases line up with TRBD1. This CDR3 comprises 17 residues. Germline CDR1 is MDHEN and CDR2 is SYDVKM. V was pared by 4 bases and J by 3 bases, with 14 bases of the junction left unmatched.

The rearrangement uses TRBV19 and TRBJ1-4, with unresolved D. The germline V gene encodes CDR1 LNHDA and CDR2 SQIVND (reference sequence). The ends were cut back, 1 base at V and 7 bases at J, with 10 bases in the middle. The CDR3 is made up of 14 amino acids. CDR3 in DNA: TGTGCCAGTAGTATAGCTGTGGGGAGTGAAAAACTGTTTTTT. Residues: CASSIAVGSEKLFF.

The chain employs TRBV5-6 and TRBJ2-5; D not certain. Germline loops: CDR1 SGHDT, CDR2 YYEEEE. This CDR3 has 14 amino acids. The V gene lost 1 base and the J gene lost 4 bases, with 11 bases spanning the gap. Here the CDR3 reads CASSLWAGRETQYF. In DNA, the CDR3 is TGTGCCAGCAGCTTGTGGGCCGGTAGAGAGACCCAGTACTTC.

The chain combines TRBV28 with TRBJ1-4, with 9 bases matching TRBD1. This CDR3 comprises 16 residues. Per the germline V gene, CDR1 is MDHEN and CDR2 is SYDVKM. V lost 6 bases to trimming and J lost 5 bases; unmatched junction nucleotides: 10. In DNA form, the CDR3 reads TGTGCCAGCAGGTCCGGGACAGGGCCTAGAAATGAAAAACTGTTTTTT. Its translation: CASRSGTGPRNEKLFF. The whole variable domain, filled in from reference TRBV28 and TRBJ1-4, reads DVKVTQSSRYLVKRTGEKVFLECVQDMDHENMFWYRQDPGLGLRLIYFSYDVKMKEKGDIPEGYSVSREKKERFSLILESASTNQTSMYLCASRSGTGPRNEKLFFGSGTQLSVL.